The clone carrying this T cell receptor beta chain has a handful of counts. As yet, its antigen is unknown. TCRdb keeps only in-frame clones here, not all; method: immunoSEQ multiplex PCR. The sample includes tens of thousands of clones, approximately 87% of them seen just once. Looked up from germline, CDR1 is SNHLY and CDR2 is FYNNEI. Trimming removed 5 bases from V and 3 bases from J, with 17 bases in between. CDR3 length equals 17 residues. This sample is part of a study of OX40 agonist ivuxolimab in advanced cancers. Overall study context: Aged about 20 to 80 with a mean of roughly 63 years, they were about 78% male. Overall study results and limits: Some nonresponders additionally presented with little normalized T-cell clonal expansion. At doses 0.1 to 3.0 mg/kg, CD4+ and CD8+ clones expanded. Mean expanded clone counts were higher in CD8+ than CD4+ T cells.

V is TRBV2 and J is TRBJ2-6; D is perhaps TRBD1 or TRBD2 (7 bases each). The source is an adult with an advanced solid tumor such as melanoma, head and neck, liver or kidney cancer. The sequencing here drew on CD4+ or CD8+ T cells sorted from blood, taken in a trial of the OX40 agonist ivuxolimab. CDR3: CASSPKGGGIGANVLTF. CDR3 DNA: TGTGCCAGCAGTCCTAAGGGAGGGGGCATTGGGGCCAACGTCCTGACTTTC.